These 16 T cell receptor beta chains share one sample of origin, sequenced in a study of cytomegalovirus exposure and HLA in healthy donors. PCR amplification relied on 60 Vbeta primers (plus 13 Jbeta primers). Assay used: immunoSEQ multiplex PCR; TCRdb lists only in-frame clones, some missing. The sample lists 100,000 to 120,000 clones; about 80% were seen once. Sample: PBMCs. The receptors here all came from a woman in her 30s in good health and CMV-seropositive.

The V call is TRBV5-1, the J call TRBJ1-2; a weak D match, TRBD1 (5 bases). Trimming removed 1 base from V and 2 bases from J, with 6 bases in between. The CDR3 consists of 13 residues. The germline CDR1 and CDR2 sequences are SGHRS and YFSETQ. CDR3 in DNA: TGCGCCAGCAGCTTGCCAGGGAACTATGGCTACACCTTC. Its translation: CASSLPGNYGYTF.

This chain uses TRBV6-5 with TRBJ1-2, with D perhaps TRBD1 (6 bases). From germline, CDR1 is MNHEY and CDR2 SVGAGI. The length of the CDR3 is 13 residues. The V end was cut by 6 bases, the J end by 6 bases, with 14 bases between. The CDR3 sequence is CASSRRGGDGYTF. CDR3 bases: TGTGCCAGCAGCCGGAGGGGGGGGGATGGCTACACCTTC.

This clone was recorded once. CDR3 region: CASSLGAQETQYF. As DNA, the CDR3 is TGTGCCAGCAGCTTGGGGGCTCAAGAGACCCAGTACTTC. The V and J genes are TRBV5-4 and TRBJ2-5; D remains ambiguous. The CDR3 is 13 residues long. The germline CDR1 and CDR2 sequences are SGHNT and YYREEE (reference sequence). Trimming left V 0 bases short and J 2 bases short, with 5 bases between.

This clone occurred a few times. The J gene is TRBJ2-1, the V gene TRBV7-9, with 14 bases identical to TRBD2. The V and J ends lost 5 bases and 8 bases, in that order; junction bases with no gene match: 11. Germline V gene data show CDR1 as SEHNR and CDR2 as FQNEAQ (reference sequence). The CDR3 is 17 amino acids. The CDR3 region is CASSGGLAGVERDEQFF. The DNA for the CDR3 is TGTGCCAGCAGCGGGGGACTAGCGGGAGTCGAAAGGGATGAGCAGTTCTTC.

Only one count was recorded for this clone. The rearrangement links TRBV6-5 to TRBJ1-1; TRBD1 agrees at 7 bases. The CDR3 extends over 15 amino acids. Germline-derived CDR1 and CDR2 are MNHEY and SVGAGI. Germline trimming cut 3 bases from V and 1 base from J; bases unmatched to any gene: 5. The CDR3 is CASSYNRGPNTEAFF. The CDR3 coding sequence is TGTGCCAGCAGTTATAACAGGGGCCCGAACACTGAAGCTTTCTTT.

The gene calls are TRBV13 and TRBJ2-1; 8 bases are a match to TRBD2. Germline V lookup: CDR1 PRHDT, CDR2 FYEKMQ (reference sequence). Unmatched junction bases numbered 7, after V lost 4 bases and J lost 5 bases. This CDR3 comprises 15 residues. The DNA of the CDR3 is TGTGCCAGCAGCTGGACTAGCAGGAATCACAATGAGCAGTTCTTC. Its protein is CASSWTSRNHNEQFF.

The chain carries TRBV19 and TRBJ1-2; D is unclear. This CDR3 has 14 residues. V was shortened by 5 bases and J by 2 bases, with 12 bases between the two germline ends. Per the germline V gene, CDR1 is LNHDA and CDR2 is SQIVND (reference sequence). CDR3 amino acids: CASSQQLTNYGYTF. CDR3 coding DNA: TGTGCCAGTAGTCAACAGCTTACAAACTATGGCTACACCTTC.

The chain joins TRBV7-3 to TRBJ1-6; TRBD1 is a possible D gene (6 bases). The germline gives CDR1 SGHTA, CDR2 FQGTGA. Trimming removed 4 bases at V and 10 bases at J, with 11 bases between. This CDR3 contains 13 residues. Written as DNA, the CDR3 is TGTGCCAGCAGCTACCAGGGGTACTCACCCCTCCACTTT. Its protein is CASSYQGYSPLHF.

Points on this clone: Additional DNA sequences in this sample encode the identical CDR3. The genes are TRBV18 and TRBJ1-5; TRBD1 agrees at 7 bases. The length of the CDR3 is 14 residues. V dropped 3 bases and J dropped 4; count of bases not matched to a gene: 3. Germline V CDR1 and CDR2: KGHSH, LQKENI. Here the CDR3 DNA reads TGTGCCAGCTCACCTGGGACAGTTAATCAGCCCCAGCATTTT. Encoded protein: CASSPGTVNQPQHF.

The genes are TRBV7-8 and TRBJ2-5; 8 nucleotides line up with TRBD1. The J call is uncertain, as TRBJ2-7 better fits the DNA end. The CDR3 spans 14 residues. Germline V CDR1 and CDR2: SGHVS, FQNEAQ. The CDR3 protein is CASSIDRGIHEQYF. The CDR3, as DNA: TGTGCCAGCAGCATCGACAGGGGTATACACGAGCAGTACTTC.

This clone was detected many times. This rearrangement joins TRBV6-5 to TRBJ1-2; 7 bases are a match to TRBD1. Trimming at V came to 8 bases and at J to 1 base, leaving 10 bases not matched to a gene. Per germline, CDR1 MNHEY and CDR2 SVGAGI. This CDR3 region has 15 residues. In nucleotides, the CDR3 is TGTGCCAGCCGCTGGGGACAGAATCATAACTATGGCTACACCTTC. It codes for CASRWGQNHNYGYTF.

This clone was detected only a few times. The J gene is TRBJ1-5, the V gene TRBV6-1; 11 positions match TRBD1. The CDR3 is 13 amino acids. Trimming cost V 9 bases and J 6 bases; bases outside gene matches: 4. Germline CDR1 is MNHNS and CDR2 is SASEGT. The CDR3 protein is CASGQGAGQPQHF. CDR3 nucleotides: TGTGCCAGTGGACAGGGGGCGGGTCAGCCCCAGCATTTT.

This clone was found a few times. The rearrangement uses TRBV19 and TRBJ1-5; TRBD1 is a possible D gene (6 bases). Germline V gene data show CDR1 as LNHDA and CDR2 as SQIVND (reference sequence). The CDR3 totals 14 residues. V gave up 10 bases and J gave up 2 bases, with 15 bases separating them. The CDR3 sequence is CATQTAGGNQPQHF. The CDR3 nucleotides read TGTGCCACCCAAACGGCAGGGGGCAATCAGCCCCAGCATTTT.

This chain links TRBV30 with TRBJ1-4; 8 nucleotides line up with TRBD1. CDR3 length: 12 amino acids. Germline V lookup: CDR1 GTSNPN, CDR2 SVGIG (reference sequence). V was clipped by 0 bases and J by 16 bases; unmatched bases: 7. In DNA form, the CDR3 reads TGTGCCTGGAGTGTGTATGACAGGGGTCCGTTTTTT. Residues: CAWSVYDRGPFF.

V is TRBV27 and J is TRBJ2-7; 13 positions agree with TRBD2. Trimming took 3 bases from V and 2 from J; bases not matched to a gene: 1. The CDR3 runs 15 residues. Germline CDR1 reads MNHEY; CDR2 reads SMNVEV (reference sequence). CDR3 DNA sequence: TGTGCCAGCAGTTTGGGACTAGCGGGACCCTACGAGCAGTACTTC. This codes for CASSLGLAGPYEQYF.

CDR3 protein: CASSGGLTLFTDTQYF. CDR3 in DNA: TGTGCCAGTAGTGGTGGACTTACCCTTTTCACAGATACGCAGTATTTT. The chain carries TRBV19 and TRBJ2-3; possible D gene TRBD2, 5 bases. CDR1 and CDR2 (germline): LNHDA, SQIVND (reference sequence). V gave up 5 bases and J gave up 2 bases, with 17 bases separating them. The CDR3 has 16 amino acids.